These 7 T cell receptor beta chains came from one sample sequenced in a study of response to subunit inactivated influenza vaccine. A single record per CDR3 protein comes from TCRdb applying MiXCR to the RT-PCR reads. The repertoire consists of 500,000 to 600,000 distinct CDR3 sequences, with about 8% occurring once and the leading ten covering roughly 13%. Sample: PBMCs from blood, taken around 25 months after vaccination. All receptors come from a man in his fifties or sixties who received an inactivated influenza vaccine.

This clonotype was detected many times. This chain connects TRBV5-1 to TRBJ2-6; a weak D match, TRBD1 (5 bases). The V and J ends lost 0 bases and 4 bases respectively, with 17 bases between them. In germline, CDR1 is SGHRS, CDR2 YFSETQ. CDR3 size: 18 residues. The CDR3 region has the DNA TGCGCCAGCAGCTTGGTGTCGGGCAGGGTCTCCGGGGCCAACGTCCTGACTTTC. Its protein product is CASSLVSGRVSGANVLTF.

This clonotype appeared a few times. V gene TRBV20-1 combines with J gene TRBJ2-7; TRBD1 is a possible D gene (5 bases). The CDR3 length is 13 residues. V lost 6 bases to trimming and J lost 2 bases, with 14 bases between them. Germline CDR1 and CDR2: DFQATT and SNEGSKA (reference sequence). CDR3 residues: CSASPGKTYEQYF. The CDR3 bases are TGCAGTGCGTCACCAGGGAAAACCTACGAGCAGTACTTC.

The V gene is TRBV7-8, the J gene TRBJ2-1; D is unresolved. V was pared by 1 base and J by 2 bases, with 9 bases between. The CDR3 has 15 amino acids. Germline CDR1 and CDR2: SGHVS and FQNEAQ. The CDR3 loop reads CASSLEAVAYNEQFF. The DNA for the CDR3 is TGTGCCAGCAGCTTAGAGGCGGTCGCCTACAATGAGCAGTTCTTC.

The chain combines TRBV4-2 with TRBJ2-2; 14 bases map to TRBD2. Germline V gene lookup returns CDR1 LGHNA and CDR2 YNFKEQ. The V gene end was trimmed by 5 bases and the J gene end by 7 bases; junction bases not matched to a gene: 9. The length of the CDR3 is 17 residues. CDR3 amino acids: CASSVPRTSGGIGELFF. CDR3 coding DNA: TGTGCCAGCAGCGTTCCTCGGACTAGCGGGGGGATCGGGGAGCTGTTTTTT.

This clonotype was counted ten times or more. The chain has TRBV14 and TRBJ2-7; possible D gene TRBD1, 6 bases. Trimming removed 0 bases from V and 10 bases from J, with 13 bases in between. The germline gives CDR1 SGHDN, CDR2 FVKESK. The CDR3 is made up of 13 amino acids. CDR3 coding DNA: TGTGCCAGCAGCCAAGATTGGCAGGGGTTCCAGTACTTC. This sequence encodes CASSQDWQGFQYF. The full variable domain, completed using reference TRBV14 and TRBJ2-7, is EAGVTQFPSHSVIEKGQTVTLRCDPISGHDNLYWYRRVMGKEIKFLLHFVKESKQDESGMPNNRFLAERTGGTYSTLKVQPAELEDSGVYFCASSQDWQGFQYFGPGTRLTVT.

This clonotype showed up many times. The chain employs TRBV28 and TRBJ2-1; D ambiguous. The CDR3 totals 12 residues. Trimming removed 3 bases at V and 9 bases at J, with 9 bases between. Germline V lookup: CDR1 MDHEN, CDR2 SYDVKM. CDR3 in amino acids: CASSFDRVEQFF. The CDR3 DNA sequence: TGTGCCAGCAGTTTCGATAGGGTTGAGCAGTTCTTC.

This clonotype was counted at least ten times. This rearrangement joins TRBV15 to TRBJ2-1; 9 nucleotides match TRBD2. This CDR3 has 17 residues. Germline CDR1 and CDR2: LNHNV and YYDKDF (reference sequence). V lost 1 base to trimming and J lost 5 bases; unmatched junction nucleotides: 9. The CDR3 nucleotides read TGTGCCACCAGCAGAGTGAGTTCTAGCGGGGCGAACAATGAGCAGTTCTTC. Its protein product is CATSRVSSSGANNEQFF.